The source of this TCR beta chain is a study of early T cells in non-severe SARS-CoV-2 infection (dated by TCRdb to about 2021). Looking at the study overall: Bulk RNA from unsorted whole blood was used for TCR sequencing, so alpha and beta chains could not be paired.

What the research found in general, with its limitations: VDJdb matching was skewed toward anti-spike CD8 responses and likely underestimated virus-specific expansions by missing private and CD4 specificities.

From its cysteine to its phenylalanine, the CDR3 spans 16 amino acids. The sequence is cut down to CDR3 DNA, 48 bases in frame from base 1. V is trimmed back by 5 bases and J by 6 bases, and the junction contains 9 bases that no gene match accounts for. CDR1 and CDR2 are drawn from the germline V gene: SGHAT, FQNNGV. A case-control design nested within a healthcare worker cohort in London, UK, was used, with weekly nasopharyngeal swab PCR tests and blood sampling performed. Healthcare workers were recruited between 23 and 31 March 2020, during the week of the UK lockdown, and were followed weekly for up to about 15 weeks. The table lists this clonotype with many counts. Its cognate antigen has yet to be identified. No base quality values were provided; no much bigger clone lies one nucleotide off. Libraries were made using 5' RACE. TCRdb records NextSeq 500 as the sequencer. In the TCR library protocol, unique molecular identifiers were attached to individual cDNA molecules to correct for PCR bias and sequencing error. Sequencing covered both TCR alpha and beta chains, and within each sample the abundances of alpha and beta sequences were tightly co-correlated. In the paper's pipeline: Decombinator V4 was used to annotate TCR sequences for V gene, J gene and CDR3. TCRs were defined as expanded if a significant change between any two time points was detected under a Poisson model with p below 0.0001. Abundances of TCRs were expressed as counts per million after normalisation to the total number of TCRs sequenced in each sample. MAIT TCRs were defined by TRAV1-2 paired with TRAJ12, TRAJ20 or TRAJ33, and iNKT TCRs by TRAV10 paired with TRAJ18. VDJdb, accessed on 1 November 2021, was searched for TCRs annotated for CMV, EBV and SARS-CoV-2, and TCRs annotated for more than one antigen were excluded. The public reads were run again by TCRdb, first through fastp at Q25 and then through MiXCR, and only productive beta chains were kept. Under each unique CDR3 protein, matching rows form one entry showing the most common genes and DNA. TCRdb, not the original authors, processed these V and J calls. Here the sample has tens of thousands of distinct CDR3 sequences; 11% to 15% occur a single time. Around 3% of the sample is in the top ten clones.

This TCR derives from an adult who was a healthcare worker with PCR-confirmed SARS-CoV-2 infection or an uninfected control (not recorded which). The chain is made from TRBV11-2 and TRBJ2-1, with 11 bases matching TRBD2. The sample was whole blood. The CDR3 protein sequence reads: CASSDPLAGASNEQFF. In nucleotide form, the sequence is TGTGCCAGCAGCGACCCACTAGCGGGAGCGTCCAATGAGCAGTTCTTC.